The present T cell receptor beta chain was sequenced within a study of control samples from healthy donors and cancer patients (dated by TCRdb to between 2020 and 2021). Deletion took 0 bases off V and 3 bases off J, with a span of 20 bases between the germline ends. From a lookup of the germline V gene (reference sequence), CDR1 and CDR2 are GTSNPN and SVGIG. From the cysteine up to the phenylalanine, the CDR3 has a length of 18 residues. Of all the DNA, just the CDR3 is kept, 54 bases in frame from base 1. The library was produced with the immunoSEQ multiplex PCR assay. The clones in this table, taken by TCRdb from immuneACCESS, are in-frame only. Not every clone is retained; where verified, under half of the shortfall comes from an unresolved V gene, and the cause of the rest is unknown. Present in this sample are under 95,000 clones, over 65% of which were seen just once. The ten largest clones represent more than 12% of the sample.

This clone occurred a few times. Its antigen remains undetermined. One base away there is no much larger clone; base qualities are not given. This receptor chain uses TRBV30 and TRBJ2-2; no D segment can be confidently identified. This TCR derives from a man aged 50 or older in good health. The sample was blood. The CDR3 sequence is CAWSVPRSQLRYTGELFF. The DNA sequence reads TGTGCCTGGAGTGTACCAAGAAGCCAACTGCGATACACCGGGGAGCTGTTTTTT.